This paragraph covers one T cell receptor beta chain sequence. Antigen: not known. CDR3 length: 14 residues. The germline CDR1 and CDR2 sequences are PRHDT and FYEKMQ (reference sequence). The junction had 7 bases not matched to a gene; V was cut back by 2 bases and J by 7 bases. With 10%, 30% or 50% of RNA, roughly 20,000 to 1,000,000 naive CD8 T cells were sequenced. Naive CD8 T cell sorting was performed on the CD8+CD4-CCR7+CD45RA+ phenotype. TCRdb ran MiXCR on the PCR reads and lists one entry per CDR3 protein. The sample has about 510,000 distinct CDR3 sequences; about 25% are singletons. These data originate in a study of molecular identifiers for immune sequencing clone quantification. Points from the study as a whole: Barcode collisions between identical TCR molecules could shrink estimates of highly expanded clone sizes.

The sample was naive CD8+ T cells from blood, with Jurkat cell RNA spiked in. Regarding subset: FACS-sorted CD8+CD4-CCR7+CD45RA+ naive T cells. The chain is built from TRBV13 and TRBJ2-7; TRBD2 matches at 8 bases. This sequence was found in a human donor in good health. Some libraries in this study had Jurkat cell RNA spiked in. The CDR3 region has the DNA TGTGCCAGCAGCTTAAGACTAGCGCTAGGGGAGCAGTACTTC. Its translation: CASSLRLALGEQYF.